This entry lists 23 T cell receptor beta chains sequenced from one sample in a study of vaccination effects on CD4 cells after COVID-19. This table comes from immunoSEQ multiplex PCR, and its TCRdb copy is limited to in-frame clones, with some not included. The sample shows tens of thousands of clones, 82% of them seen only once. No cognate antigen is known for these TCRs. Researchers isolated CD4+ T cells once approximately eleven days of culture had elapsed. The sample here was CD4+ T cells from PBMCs cultured without peptide, taken before COVID-19 vaccination. These receptors all stem from a human donor who received a COVID-19 vaccine.

The rearrangement links TRBV4-1 to TRBJ2-3; TRBD1 aligns across 9 bases. The CDR3 covers 16 residues. Germline assignment: CDR1 MGHRA and CDR2 YSYEKL. V was clipped by 4 bases and J by 4 bases; unmatched bases: 9. The CDR3 coding sequence is TGCGCCAGCAGCCCAGGACAGGGGCGAGTCCCAGATACGCAGTATTTT. Translation: CASSPGQGRVPDTQYF.

The chain links TRBV29-1 to TRBJ2-5; no clear D gene. V dropped 1 base and J dropped 0 bases, with 3 bases sitting between them. Germline loops: CDR1 SQVTM, CDR2 ANQGSEA. The CDR3 totals 12 residues. CDR3 nucleotide sequence: TGCAGCGTTGAAGTGTACCAAGAGACCCAGTACTTC. This sequence encodes CSVEVYQETQYF.

This clone was seen a few times. V is TRBV19 and J is TRBJ1-1; 7 nucleotides align to TRBD1. This CDR3 spans 14 amino acids. Trimming removed 3 bases from V and 3 bases from J; junction bases left unmatched: 4. Germline V lookup: CDR1 LNHDA, CDR2 SQIVND (reference sequence). This CDR3 reads CASSMTGSYTEAFF. CDR3 sequence (DNA): TGTGCCAGTAGTATGACAGGGAGTTACACTGAAGCTTTCTTT.

The V and J genes are TRBV6-5 and TRBJ2-2, with D perhaps TRBD1 (5 bases). The V gene lost 7 bases and the J gene lost 5 bases, with 17 bases spanning the gap. Germline V gene sequence: CDR1 MNHEY, CDR2 SVGAGI. The length of the CDR3 is 15 residues. CDR3 sequence reads: CASNRPQGETGELFF. The CDR3 DNA sequence: TGTGCCAGCAACCGACCCCAGGGCGAGACCGGGGAGCTGTTTTTT.

V and J are TRBV6-1 and TRBJ2-3; no clear D gene. The germline V gene has CDR1 MNHNS and CDR2 SASEGT. V gave up 4 bases and J gave up 2 bases, with 16 bases separating them. CDR3 size: 16 residues. Here the CDR3 reads CASSVSFPGPTDTQYF. The DNA of the CDR3 is TGTGCCAGCAGTGTAAGTTTCCCAGGCCCCACAGATACGCAGTATTTT.

J is TRBJ2-7 and V is TRBV5-6, with D possibly being TRBD1 (6 bases). V was clipped by 5 bases and J by 10 bases, with 22 bases between them. This CDR3 region has 14 residues. The germline V gene has CDR1 SGHDT and CDR2 YYEEEE. Written as DNA, the CDR3 is TGTGCCAGCAGTCACACTCGGGACAATGGGCATCAGTACGTC. It codes for CASSHTRDNGHQYV.

This chain connects TRBV18 to TRBJ2-1, with 13 bases lining up with TRBD2. CDR1 KGHSH and CDR2 LQKENI come from the germline V gene. The CDR3 is 15 amino acids. The V gene end was trimmed by 4 bases and the J gene end by 7 bases; junction bases not matched to a gene: 4. The CDR3 nucleotides read TGTGCCAGCTCACGACTAGCGGGGGGTTCTAATGAGCAGTTCTTC. Amino acids: CASSRLAGGSNEQFF.

The V call is TRBV6-4, the J call TRBJ1-2, with D tentatively TRBD1 (5 bases). CDR1 and CDR2 from the germline V gene are MRHNA and SNTAGT. The CDR3 length is 14 residues. Deletions cut 5 bases from V and 0 bases from J, with 10 bases between. CDR3 nucleotide sequence: TGTGCCAGCAGTCCCGGGACTACTAACTATGGCTACACCTTC. This translates into CASSPGTTNYGYTF.

The chain has TRBV10-1 and TRBJ2-1, with 8 nucleotides matching TRBD1. V shed 4 bases and J 4 bases; nucleotides not matched to a gene: 6. Germline values: CDR1 WNHNN, CDR2 SYGVQD (reference sequence). The CDR3 totals 15 residues. The CDR3 DNA sequence: TGCGCCAGCAGTGGAGACAGGGGTGCATACAATGAGCAGTTCTTC. Its protein is CASSGDRGAYNEQFF.

The chain uses TRBV19 and TRBJ1-4, with D possibly being TRBD1 (6 bases). Trimming pared 5 bases from V and 8 bases from J, leaving 18 bases between. The CDR3 runs to 15 residues. Germline V gene data show CDR1 as LNHDA and CDR2 as SQIVND (reference sequence). In nucleotides, the CDR3 is TGTGCCAGTAGTCTTAGGGGGATGCAGCGAGAAAAACTGTTTTTT. Translation gives CASSLRGMQREKLFF.

The rearrangement uses TRBV6-5 and TRBJ1-6, with no clear D. CDR1 is MNHEY, CDR2 SVGAGI, per germline. V was shortened by 10 bases and J by 4 bases, with 17 bases between the two germline ends. The CDR3 contains 15 residues. CDR3: CATRLLGSYNSPLHF. CDR3 bases: TGTGCCACGCGTCTTTTAGGGTCTTATAATTCACCCCTCCACTTT.

The V gene is TRBV6-6, the J gene TRBJ2-7, with D maybe TRBD1 (6 bases). Germline lookup yields CDR1 MNHNY and CDR2 SVGAGI (reference sequence). Trimming pared 4 bases from V and 6 bases from J, leaving 16 bases between. The CDR3 is 14 amino acids. CDR3 in DNA: TGTGCCAGCAGTTCGACCTCAGGGGTCAGCGAGCAGTACGTC. Translation gives CASSSTSGVSEQYV.

The CDR3 sequence is CAWSALRTGQSSGANVLTF. The CDR3 coding sequence is TGTGCCTGGAGTGCCCTAAGGACAGGGCAGAGCTCTGGGGCCAACGTCCTGACTTTC. The chain combines TRBV30 with TRBJ2-6, with 8 bases lining up with TRBD1. The CDR3 is made up of 19 amino acids. Trimming removed 1 base from V and 0 bases from J; junction bases left unmatched: 11. Germline V gives CDR1 GTSNPN, CDR2 SVGIG (reference sequence). Full variable domain (missing parts from reference TRBV30 and TRBJ2-6): SQTIHQWPATLVQPVGSPLSLECTVEGTSNPNLYWYRQAAGRGLQLLFYSVGIGQISSEVPQNLSASRPQDRQFILSSKKLLLSDSGFYLCAWSALRTGQSSGANVLTFGAGSRLTVL.

The chain recombines TRBV6-5 with TRBJ2-1, with D possibly TRBD2 on 6 matching bases. The CDR3 sequence is 16 residues long. Looked up from germline, CDR1 is MNHEY and CDR2 is SVGAGI. Trimming stripped 4 bases from V and 6 bases from J, with 19 bases between. DNA of the CDR3: TGTGCCAGCAGTTCCCCGACTAGAAGGGTGGGCAATGAGCAGTTCTTC. Protein sequence: CASSSPTRRVGNEQFF.

This clone was seen a single time. The chain employs TRBV7-3 and TRBJ2-1; 9 positions match TRBD2. J was trimmed by 5 bases and V by 2 bases; bases with no gene match: 1. This CDR3 has 14 amino acids. Germline lookup yields CDR1 SGHTA and CDR2 FQGTGA. The CDR3 sequence is CASSLAGGNNEQFF. DNA of the CDR3: TGTGCCAGCAGCTTAGCGGGGGGGAACAATGAGCAGTTCTTC.

The chain carries TRBV9 and TRBJ1-1; no clear D. Germline V lookup: CDR1 SGDLS, CDR2 YYNGEE. V lost 1 base and J lost 1, with 8 bases in between. The CDR3 has 14 residues. The CDR3 DNA follows: TGTGCCAGCAGCGTATTACAGAAGAACACTGAAGCTTTCTTT. It yields the protein CASSVLQKNTEAFF.

This clone showed up just a few times. The chain recombines TRBV9 with TRBJ1-6, with 7 bases identical to TRBD1. The CDR3 covers 17 residues. From germline, CDR1 is SGDLS and CDR2 YYNGEE. With 3 bases clipped from V and 6 bases from J, the junction kept 12 bases outside the gene matches. CDR3 nucleotide sequence: TGTGCCAGCAGCGCCCCAGGGGGGGTTCCCGGTAATTCACCCCTCCACTTT. It specifies CASSAPGGVPGNSPLHF.

The chain uses TRBV6-4 and TRBJ2-7; D is possibly TRBD1 (5 bases). CDR1 and CDR2 from the germline V gene are MRHNA and SNTAGT. V dropped 0 bases and J dropped 0 bases, with 15 bases sitting between them. The CDR3 is made up of 17 amino acids. CDR3 protein: CASSDSLRTYTSYEQYV. The DNA for the CDR3 is TGTGCCAGCAGTGACTCGTTGAGGACATATACCTCCTACGAGCAGTACGTC.

V and J are TRBV9 and TRBJ2-1, with 9 bases aligning to TRBD2. The CDR3 sequence is 15 residues long. Germline CDR1 is SGDLS and CDR2 is YYNGEE. V was pared by 0 bases and J by 8 bases, with 6 bases of the junction left unmatched. CDR3 sequence (DNA): TGTGCCAGCAGCGTAGAGGGACTAGCTATTGATGAGCAGTTCTTC. This encodes CASSVEGLAIDEQFF.

DNA of the CDR3: TGCAGTGCTAGTCGAACTAATTCACCCCTCCACTTT. Protein: CSASRTNSPLHF. The V gene is TRBV20-1, the J gene TRBJ1-6; no clear D gene. V shed 3 bases and J shed 6 bases, with 6 bases lying between them. The CDR3 runs to 12 residues. Germline V gene data show CDR1 as DFQATT and CDR2 as SNEGSKA (reference sequence).

The rearrangement uses TRBV7-3 and TRBJ2-2; D uncertain. The CDR3 is 14 amino acids. Germline CDR1 is SGHTA and CDR2 is FQGTGA. The V end lost 2 bases, the J end lost 2 bases, and 6 bases lay between the germline ends. The CDR3 DNA is TGTGCCAGCAGCTTACTCGCAAACACCGGGGAGCTGTTTTTT. Its translation: CASSLLANTGELFF.

V gene TRBV9 combines with J gene TRBJ2-6, with D tentatively TRBD1 or TRBD2 (5 bases each). Trimming removed 0 bases from V and 4 bases from J, with 8 bases in between. The germline gives CDR1 SGDLS, CDR2 YYNGEE. The length of the CDR3 is 15 residues. The CDR3 bases are TGTGCCAGCAGCGTAGGGGGACCCGGGGCCAACGTCCTGACTTTC. The encoded protein is CASSVGGPGANVLTF. Supplemented by reference TRBV9 and TRBJ2-6, the full variable domain reads DSGVTQTPKHLITATGQRVTLRCSPRSGDLSVYWYQQSLDQGLQFLIQYYNGEERAKGNILERFSAQQFPDLHSELNLSSLELGDSALYFCASSVGGPGANVLTFGAGSRLTVL.

This chain links TRBV28 with TRBJ1-2; possibly TRBD1 for D (6 bases). Between the trimmed V and J ends, which lost 5 bases and 2 bases, there was a span of 9 bases. This CDR3 spans 13 amino acids. Germline V lookup: CDR1 MDHEN, CDR2 SYDVKM. The CDR3 coding sequence is TGTGCCAGCAGTCGGACAGAGAACTATGGCTACACCTTC. Translated: CASSRTENYGYTF.